The rows below give T cell receptor beta chains drawn from one sample of a study of shared clonotypes between healthy human individuals. Method: immunoSEQ multiplex PCR; TCRdb's copy keeps in-frame clones and lacks some. The data show about 190,000 clones, over 50% seen once. Sequenced input: memory CD4+ T cells sorted from blood. The receptor source for this set is a young man in good health. The CDR3 runs from the conserved cysteine through the conserved F or W. Fields, in order: CDR3 protein, CDR3 DNA, V gene, D gene, J gene, CDR3 length, clone size. A D gene is named only where the DNA matches it firmly. Where a row states a size, it is once, few, many or the class of an expanded clone; other rows omit it.

CASSRSGLSEQYF TGTGCCAGCAGCCGCAGTGGGCTGTCGGAGCAGTACTTC TRBV7-2 - TRBJ2-7 13 -
CASSPGRGSNQPQHF TGTGCCAGCAGCCCGGGACGGGGAAGCAATCAGCCCCAGCATTTT TRBV6-6 - TRBJ1-5 15 -
CASSEQARTEAFF TGTGCCAGCAGTGAACAGGCCCGAACTGAAGCTTTCTTT TRBV6-1 - TRBJ1-1 13 -
CASSPEEAGASYEQYF TGTGCCAGCAGCCCGGAAGAGGCAGGGGCCTCCTACGAGCAGTACTTC TRBV7-8 - TRBJ2-7 16 -
CASSLAVGGGETQYF TGTGCCAGCAGCTTAGCCGTGGGGGGCGGGGAGACCCAGTACTTC TRBV7-2 - TRBJ2-5 15 -
CASSRTSGRVSSYEQYF TGTGCCAGCAGCAGGACTAGCGGGAGGGTGAGCTCCTACGAGCAGTACTTC TRBV7-8 TRBD2 TRBJ2-7 17 -
CASSLVGDGYTF TGTGCCAGCAGCTTAGTTGGAGATGGCTACACCTTC TRBV7-3 - TRBJ1-2 12 -
CASRLSDRVSNEKLFF TGTGCCAGCAGACTCTCCGACAGGGTCTCTAATGAAAAACTGTTTTTT TRBV6-6 TRBD1 TRBJ1-4 16 -
CASSDSGVKNIQYF TGTGCCAGCAGTGATTCAGGGGTTAAAAACATTCAGTACTTC TRBV2 - TRBJ2-4 14 -
CASKVQGPAYEAFF TGTGCCAGCAAGGTTCAGGGGCCGGCCTATGAAGCTTTCTTT TRBV2 - TRBJ1-1 14 -
CAISAGTGQETQYF TGTGCCATCAGTGCCGGGACAGGTCAAGAGACCCAGTACTTC TRBV10-3 TRBD1 TRBJ2-5 14 -
CASSAYSGGYEQYF TGTGCCAGCAGTGCTTATAGCGGGGGCTACGAGCAGTACTTC TRBV27 TRBD2 TRBJ2-7 14 -
CASSSKLARQETQYF TGTGCCAGCAGCTCCAAACTAGCGAGGCAAGAGACCCAGTACTTC TRBV14 TRBD2 TRBJ2-5 15 -
CASSDRTGGNEQYF TGTGCCAGCAGTGACCGGACAGGGGGCAACGAGCAGTACTTC TRBV28 TRBD1 TRBJ2-7 14 -
CASSYLPVHSSYTF TGTGCCAGCAGTTACCTACCAGTCCATAGCAGCTACACCTTC TRBV6-5 - TRBJ1-2 14 -
CTSRKREGLWAYEQYF TGCACCAGCAGAAAGCGGGAGGGCCTCTGGGCCTACGAGCAGTACTTC TRBV1 - TRBJ2-7 16 once
CASSYSADSNQPQHF TGTGCCAGCAGTTACTCGGCAGATAGCAATCAGCCCCAGCATTTT TRBV6-6 - TRBJ1-5 15 -
CASSLVAGGPNEQFF TGCGCCAGCAGCTTGGTAGCGGGAGGGCCAAATGAGCAGTTCTTC TRBV5-1 TRBD2 TRBJ2-1 15 -
CASGTGMNTEAFF TGTGCCAGCGGGACAGGGATGAACACTGAAGCTTTCTTT TRBV25-1 TRBD1 TRBJ1-1 13 -
CASSIPGQLEEQYF TGTGCCAGCAGCATCCCCGGACAGCTCGAAGAGCAGTACTTC TRBV7-8 - TRBJ2-7 14 -
CASSLWRTSFTDTQYF TGTGCCAGCAGTTTGTGGCGAACCTCTTTCACAGATACGCAGTATTTT TRBV28 - TRBJ2-3 16 many
CAINKRGPALDEQYF TGTGCCATCAATAAGAGGGGGCCGGCCCTCGACGAGCAGTACTTC TRBV10-3 TRBD1 TRBJ2-7 15 once
CASSPPSETQYF TGTGCCAGCTCACCACCCTCCGAGACCCAGTACTTC TRBV18 - TRBJ2-5 12 -
CASSFDSASMSNYGYTF TGTGCCAGCAGTTTCGACAGCGCCTCTATGTCTAACTATGGCTACACCTTC TRBV27 - TRBJ1-2 17 -
CASSSVPDRNTGELFF TGTGCCAGCAGTTCGGTCCCCGACAGGAACACCGGGGAGCTGTTTTTT TRBV6-5 - TRBJ2-2 16 few
CASSPSGRLTDTQYF TGTGCCAGCTCACCGAGCGGGAGGTTAACAGATACGCAGTATTTT TRBV18 TRBD2 TRBJ2-3 15 once
CASTSTGSGQPQHF TGTGCCAGTACTTCGACAGGTTCAGGTCAGCCCCAGCATTTT TRBV19 - TRBJ1-5 14 -
CASSYTTGNQPQHF TGTGCCAGCAGTTACACGACAGGGAACCAGCCCCAGCATTTT TRBV6-6 TRBD1 TRBJ1-5 14 -
CASSRRLAGDNEQFF TGCGCCAGCAGCCGTAGACTAGCGGGAGACAATGAGCAGTTCTTC TRBV4-1 TRBD2 TRBJ2-1 15 -
CASSRDKTQYF TGTGCCAGCAGTCGGGACAAGACCCAGTACTTC TRBV6-5 - TRBJ2-5 11 -
CASSSIAGGTNEQFF TGCGCCAGCAGCTCAATAGCGGGGGGCACCAATGAGCAGTTCTTC TRBV5-1 TRBD2 TRBJ2-1 15 -
CASTPVVRALGYTDTQYF TGTGCCAGCACTCCCGTGGTGCGAGCTCTCGGCTACACAGATACGCAGTATTTT TRBV2 - TRBJ2-3 18 -
CASSLEGNYGYTF TGTGCCAGCAGCTTGGAGGGGAACTATGGCTACACCTTC TRBV5-4 - TRBJ1-2 13 -
CARTSLISTDTQYF TGTGCTAGGACTAGCCTTATTTCCACAGATACGCAGTATTTT TRBV30 TRBD2 TRBJ2-3 14 -
CASSLAGLAGEETQYF TGTGCCAGCAGTTTAGCGGGACTAGCGGGAGAAGAGACCCAGTACTTC TRBV27 TRBD2 TRBJ2-5 16 -
CASSFSSQASYEQYF TGCGCCAGCAGCTTTTCAAGTCAGGCCTCCTACGAGCAGTACTTC TRBV5-1 - TRBJ2-7 15 -
CASSSGRDLIYGYTF TGTGCCAGCAGCTCAGGGAGGGACCTTATCTATGGCTACACCTTC TRBV5-4 - TRBJ1-2 15 -
CASTPGLAGYEQYF TGTGCCAGCACCCCGGGACTAGCGGGCTACGAGCAGTACTTC TRBV6-1 TRBD2 TRBJ2-7 14 -
CASSELTGRAGELFF TGTGCCAGCAGCGAACTGACAGGAAGGGCCGGGGAGCTGTTTTTT TRBV11-2 - TRBJ2-2 15 -
CASSLGYIEQFF TGTGCCAGCAGCTTAGGGTATATTGAGCAGTTCTTC TRBV11-2 - TRBJ2-1 12 few
CASSQHTLQYNEQFF TGTGCCAGCAGTCAGCATACCCTACAATACAATGAGCAGTTCTTC TRBV11-2 - TRBJ2-1 15 -
CATSPGGAEETQYF TGCGCCACCTCCCCGGGGGGGGCCGAAGAGACCCAGTACTTC TRBV5-1 TRBD2 TRBJ2-5 14 -